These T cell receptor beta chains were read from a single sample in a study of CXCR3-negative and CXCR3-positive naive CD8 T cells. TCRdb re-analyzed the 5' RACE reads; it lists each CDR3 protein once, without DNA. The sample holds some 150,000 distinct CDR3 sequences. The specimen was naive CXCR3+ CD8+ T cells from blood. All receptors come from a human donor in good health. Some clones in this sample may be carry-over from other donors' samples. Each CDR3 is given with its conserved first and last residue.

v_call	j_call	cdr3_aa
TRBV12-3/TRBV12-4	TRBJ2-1	CASSRYGQDYNEQFF
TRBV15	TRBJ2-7	CATSAQVTGGLDSYEQYF
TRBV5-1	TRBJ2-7	CASSVTGTGGSEQYF
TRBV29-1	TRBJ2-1	CSVRTGGCEQFF
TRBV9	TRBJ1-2	CASSVQDDKEGVF
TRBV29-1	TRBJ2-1	CSVAGTGGTYNEQFF
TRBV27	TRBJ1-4	CASSDLWAEKLFF
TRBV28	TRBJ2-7	CASSSPRGQGSYEQYF
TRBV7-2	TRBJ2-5	CASSHHRQRQETQYF
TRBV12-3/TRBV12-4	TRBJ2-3	CATITSGSADTQYF